This is a list of T cell receptor beta chains from one sample in a study of shared clonotypes between healthy human individuals. Here immunoSEQ multiplex PCR was the method, and the copy in TCRdb shows in-frame clones only, minus some. Of some 2,100,000 clones listed, approximately 94% were seen once; the top ten hold approximately 1.7%. Material for sequencing was naive CD8+ T cells from PBMCs. The receptor set was obtained from a man aged 18 to 30 in good health. Some clones in this sample may be carry-over from other donors' samples. The CDR3 runs from the conserved cysteine through the conserved F or W. Each record gives: D gene, V gene, J gene, clone size, CDR3 DNA, CDR3 protein. The D gene is left open where the match is weak. Expanded clones get a size class; other rows say once, few or many, or leave the size out.

d_gene: TRBD1
v_gene: TRBV6-6
j_gene: TRBJ1-2
abundance: .
CDR3nt: TGTGCCAGCAGTTACTCGACAACAGGGGTAGGCTACACCTTC
CDR3aa: CASSYSTTGVGYTF

d_gene: .
v_gene: TRBV6-5
j_gene: TRBJ1-2
abundance: .
CDR3nt: TGTGCCAGCAGCGACCAGGGCTTCTATGGCTACACCTTC
CDR3aa: CASSDQGFYGYTF

d_gene: .
v_gene: TRBV7-9
j_gene: TRBJ2-1
abundance: .
CDR3nt: TGTGCCAGCAGCCCCGGGACTCTTACCTACAATGAGCAGTTCTTC
CDR3aa: CASSPGTLTYNEQFF

d_gene: TRBD1
v_gene: TRBV29-1
j_gene: TRBJ2-7
abundance: .
CDR3nt: TGCAGCGCGGCATTAACAGGGGTGGGCGAGCAGTACTTC
CDR3aa: CSAALTGVGEQYF

d_gene: TRBD1
v_gene: TRBV5-4
j_gene: TRBJ1-2
abundance: .
CDR3nt: TGTGCCAGCAGCGGACGGACAGGGGATGATGGCTACACCTTC
CDR3aa: CASSGRTGDDGYTF

d_gene: TRBD2
v_gene: TRBV6-1
j_gene: TRBJ2-7
abundance: once
CDR3nt: TGTGCCAGCAAATCGACTAGCGGGAGTTGGTACGAGCAGTACTTC
CDR3aa: CASKSTSGSWYEQYF

d_gene: TRBD2
v_gene: TRBV27
j_gene: TRBJ2-1
abundance: .
CDR3nt: TGTGCCAGCAGGAATAGCGGGCCTCTCCCCAATGAGCAGTTCTTC
CDR3aa: CASRNSGPLPNEQFF

d_gene: TRBD2
v_gene: TRBV7-9
j_gene: TRBJ2-1
abundance: .
CDR3nt: TGTGCCAGCAGCTTAGCGCGACTAGCGGGAGTCAATGAGCAGTTCTTC
CDR3aa: CASSLARLAGVNEQFF

d_gene: .
v_gene: TRBV7-9
j_gene: TRBJ1-5
abundance: few
CDR3nt: TGTGCCAGCAGCGTGGGGGATTACACACGGCCCCAGCATTTT
CDR3aa: CASSVGDYTRPQHF

d_gene: .
v_gene: TRBV25-1
j_gene: TRBJ2-2
abundance: once
CDR3nt: TGTGCCAGCAGTGGTCGGGGCCTGGGACAGAACACCGGGGAGCTGTTTTTT
CDR3aa: CASSGRGLGQNTGELFF

d_gene: .
v_gene: TRBV4-1
j_gene: TRBJ2-2
abundance: .
CDR3nt: TGCGCCAGCAGCCGTACTAAGTTCGGGGAGCTGTTTTTT
CDR3aa: CASSRTKFGELFF

d_gene: .
v_gene: TRBV11-3
j_gene: TRBJ2-3
abundance: .
CDR3nt: TGTGCCAGCAGCTCGACGAAAAACAGGGCAGATACGCAGTATTTT
CDR3aa: CASSSTKNRADTQYF

d_gene: .
v_gene: TRBV7-8
j_gene: TRBJ1-3
abundance: .
CDR3nt: TGTGCCAGCAGCTTTACAGGGCCAGGAAACACCATATATTTT
CDR3aa: CASSFTGPGNTIYF

d_gene: .
v_gene: TRBV28
j_gene: TRBJ1-2
abundance: .
CDR3nt: TGTGCCAGCAGTGACGACCGCGGACAAGGCTATGGCTACACCTTC
CDR3aa: CASSDDRGQGYGYTF

d_gene: .
v_gene: TRBV5-6
j_gene: TRBJ2-5
abundance: .
CDR3nt: TGTGCCAGCAGCCCCACAGGGTTTGGCGGAGAGACCCAGTACTTC
CDR3aa: CASSPTGFGGETQYF

d_gene: .
v_gene: TRBV19
j_gene: TRBJ1-1
abundance: .
CDR3nt: TGTGCCAGTACCGCCCAAGGGTCCCCTATGAACACTGAAGCTTTCTTT
CDR3aa: CASTAQGSPMNTEAFF

d_gene: TRBD2
v_gene: TRBV4-1
j_gene: TRBJ2-1
abundance: once
CDR3nt: TGCGCCAGCAGCCAAGATCGTAGGACTAGCGGCTCGGAGCAGTTCTTC
CDR3aa: CASSQDRRTSGSEQFF

d_gene: TRBD1
v_gene: TRBV7-2
j_gene: TRBJ2-1
abundance: .
CDR3nt: TGTGCCAGCAGCTTAAACTCGGACAGGGGCTACAATGAGCAGTTCTTC
CDR3aa: CASSLNSDRGYNEQFF

d_gene: .
v_gene: TRBV7-2
j_gene: TRBJ1-5
abundance: .
CDR3nt: TGTGCCAGCAGCCAGCACCCGGGACTCAGCAATCAGCCCCAGCATTTT
CDR3aa: CASSQHPGLSNQPQHF

d_gene: .
v_gene: TRBV29-1
j_gene: TRBJ2-7
abundance: .
CDR3nt: TGCAGCGTTGTTGGGGGCTCCTCCTACGAGCAGTACTTC
CDR3aa: CSVVGGSSYEQYF

d_gene: .
v_gene: TRBV9
j_gene: TRBJ2-1
abundance: .
CDR3nt: TGTGCCAGCAGCGCCGGGAACTCCTACAATGAGCAGTTCTTC
CDR3aa: CASSAGNSYNEQFF

d_gene: .
v_gene: TRBV10-3
j_gene: TRBJ1-1
abundance: once
CDR3nt: TGTGCCATCAGTGAGTCTGGGGGGGCCCTCACTGAAGCTTTCTTT
CDR3aa: CAISESGGALTEAFF

d_gene: .
v_gene: TRBV9
j_gene: TRBJ2-1
abundance: .
CDR3nt: TGTGCCAGCAGTTACCAAAGCGACCCCGTATTAAACAATGAGCAGTTCTTC
CDR3aa: CASSYQSDPVLNNEQFF

d_gene: .
v_gene: TRBV9
j_gene: TRBJ1-1
abundance: .
CDR3nt: TGTGCCAGCAGCGTAGGCAGGACAGAGAATATGAACACTGAAGCTTTCTTT
CDR3aa: CASSVGRTENMNTEAFF

d_gene: .
v_gene: TRBV28
j_gene: TRBJ1-1
abundance: .
CDR3nt: TGTGCCAGCAGTGCAGTGGGGGGGAGCACTGAAGCTTTCTTT
CDR3aa: CASSAVGGSTEAFF

d_gene: .
v_gene: TRBV13
j_gene: TRBJ1-4
abundance: .
CDR3nt: TGTGCCAGCAGCTTAGGATCCGGGGATAATGAAAAACTGTTTTTT
CDR3aa: CASSLGSGDNEKLFF

d_gene: .
v_gene: TRBV7-2
j_gene: TRBJ1-1
abundance: .
CDR3nt: TGTGCCAGCAGCTTAGGAGTCCTGGGGCCGAACACTGAAGCTTTCTTT
CDR3aa: CASSLGVLGPNTEAFF

d_gene: .
v_gene: TRBV4-1
j_gene: TRBJ2-1
abundance: .
CDR3nt: TGCGCCAGCAGCCAACCGGTCGGCAGGACCTACGGGGGTGAGCAGTTCTTC
CDR3aa: CASSQPVGRTYGGEQFF

d_gene: .
v_gene: TRBV6-7
j_gene: TRBJ1-2
abundance: .
CDR3nt: TGTGCCAGCAGTTACTCTCCCATGGCTGGCTACACCTTC
CDR3aa: CASSYSPMAGYTF

d_gene: TRBD2
v_gene: TRBV9
j_gene: TRBJ2-7
abundance: .
CDR3nt: TGTGCCAGCAGCCCCCGGACTAGCGGCCCCACCTACGAGCAGTACTTC
CDR3aa: CASSPRTSGPTYEQYF

d_gene: .
v_gene: TRBV20-1
j_gene: TRBJ2-7
abundance: .
CDR3nt: TGCAGTGCTTCTGCCGACGAGCAGTACTTC
CDR3aa: CSASADEQYF

d_gene: TRBD2
v_gene: TRBV27
j_gene: TRBJ2-1
abundance: .
CDR3nt: TGTGCCAGCAGTTTCGGGGGGACGGTTTACAATGAGCAGTTCTTC
CDR3aa: CASSFGGTVYNEQFF

d_gene: TRBD2
v_gene: TRBV5-4
j_gene: TRBJ2-1
abundance: .
CDR3nt: TGTGCCAGCAGCCTAGGACTAGCGGACAATGAGCAGTTCTTC
CDR3aa: CASSLGLADNEQFF

d_gene: TRBD1
v_gene: TRBV28
j_gene: TRBJ2-7
abundance: .
CDR3nt: TGTGCCAGCAGCCGAGGAGGTTGGACAGGGGGCTCCTACGAGCAGTACTTC
CDR3aa: CASSRGGWTGGSYEQYF

d_gene: TRBD2
v_gene: TRBV19
j_gene: TRBJ2-7
abundance: .
CDR3nt: TGTGCCAGTAGCGGGGCGGGGGAATACGAGCAGTACTTC
CDR3aa: CASSGAGEYEQYF

d_gene: .
v_gene: TRBV28
j_gene: TRBJ2-7
abundance: .
CDR3nt: TGTGCCACCAACTCCTTGCTGGCGGCGAGCTCCTACGAGCAGTACTTC
CDR3aa: CATNSLLAASSYEQYF

d_gene: .
v_gene: TRBV20-1
j_gene: TRBJ1-2
abundance: .
CDR3nt: TGCAGTGCTAGACGGGATCCAGGCTACACCTTC
CDR3aa: CSARRDPGYTF

d_gene: .
v_gene: TRBV7-8
j_gene: TRBJ2-4
abundance: once
CDR3nt: TGTGCCAGCAGCTTTCTAATGGGAGCCAAAAACATTCAGTACTTC
CDR3aa: CASSFLMGAKNIQYF

d_gene: .
v_gene: TRBV5-1
j_gene: TRBJ1-2
abundance: .
CDR3nt: TGCGCCAGCAGCTTGGGAGGGTTTAGCGGCTACACCTTC
CDR3aa: CASSLGGFSGYTF

d_gene: .
v_gene: TRBV27
j_gene: TRBJ2-7
abundance: .
CDR3nt: TGTGCCAGCAGCTTCTCGGGCAGGGATGTATTTCGCTCCTACGAGCAGTACTTC
CDR3aa: CASSFSGRDVFRSYEQYF

d_gene: .
v_gene: TRBV29-1
j_gene: TRBJ2-7
abundance: .
CDR3nt: TGCAGCGTCCTCAATCGTCCCGGGACGGCGGGATACTACGAGCAGTACTTC
CDR3aa: CSVLNRPGTAGYYEQYF

d_gene: .
v_gene: TRBV13
j_gene: TRBJ2-7
abundance: once
CDR3nt: TGTGCCAGCAGCTTATGGACTTCCCCCTACGAGCAGTACTTC
CDR3aa: CASSLWTSPYEQYF

d_gene: TRBD2
v_gene: TRBV30
j_gene: TRBJ2-5
abundance: once
CDR3nt: TGTGCCTGGAACCCTAGCGGGGGCCAAGAGACCCAGTACTTC
CDR3aa: CAWNPSGGQETQYF

d_gene: .
v_gene: TRBV10-2
j_gene: TRBJ2-1
abundance: .
CDR3nt: TGCGCCAGCAAACGGAAGGGGTACAATGAGCAGTTCTTC
CDR3aa: CASKRKGYNEQFF

d_gene: TRBD2
v_gene: TRBV27
j_gene: TRBJ2-1
abundance: .
CDR3nt: TGTGCCAGCAGTTATCGACTAGCGGGACGCTACAATGAGCGGTTCTTC
CDR3aa: CASSYRLAGRYNERFF

d_gene: TRBD2
v_gene: TRBV7-3
j_gene: TRBJ2-7
abundance: .
CDR3nt: TGTGCCAGCAGCTATTTAGCGGGAGAGGGGGAGCAGTACTTC
CDR3aa: CASSYLAGEGEQYF

d_gene: TRBD1
v_gene: TRBV25-1
j_gene: TRBJ1-2
abundance: .
CDR3nt: TGTGCCAGCAGTGCCCCCGGGACAGGGGGTTATGGCTACACCTTC
CDR3aa: CASSAPGTGGYGYTF

d_gene: TRBD2
v_gene: TRBV7-8
j_gene: TRBJ2-7
abundance: .
CDR3nt: TGTGCCAGCAGCTTAATTCCTAGCGGGAGGCCCTGGGGATACGAGCAGTACTTC
CDR3aa: CASSLIPSGRPWGYEQYF

d_gene: TRBD1
v_gene: TRBV29-1
j_gene: TRBJ2-7
abundance: .
CDR3nt: TGCAGCGTTGTGGACAGGGTGCACGAGCAGTACTTC
CDR3aa: CSVVDRVHEQYF

d_gene: .
v_gene: TRBV5-6
j_gene: TRBJ1-2
abundance: .
CDR3nt: TGTGCCAGCAGCTTGGCCTATCAAGAGCTGTTCTATGGCTACACCTTC
CDR3aa: CASSLAYQELFYGYTF

d_gene: .
v_gene: TRBV27
j_gene: TRBJ1-2
abundance: once
CDR3nt: TGTGCCAGCAGTTTTAGGGCAGGCGTCGGGGGCTACACCTTC
CDR3aa: CASSFRAGVGGYTF

d_gene: .
v_gene: TRBV7-6
j_gene: TRBJ2-7
abundance: .
CDR3nt: TGTGCCAGCAGCTTAGCCGGCGGTTCCCCCAGGGACGAGCAGTACTTC
CDR3aa: CASSLAGGSPRDEQYF

d_gene: .
v_gene: TRBV7-2
j_gene: TRBJ2-7
abundance: .
CDR3nt: TGTGCCAGCAGCTTAGCGCTCCCGGACGGATTCTACGAGCAGTACTTC
CDR3aa: CASSLALPDGFYEQYF

d_gene: TRBD1
v_gene: TRBV30
j_gene: TRBJ1-5
abundance: .
CDR3nt: TGTGCCTGGAGTTCCTACGACTTAGGGACAGGGCATCCAACGGGGCAGCCCCAGCATTTT
CDR3aa: CAWSSYDLGTGHPTGQPQHF